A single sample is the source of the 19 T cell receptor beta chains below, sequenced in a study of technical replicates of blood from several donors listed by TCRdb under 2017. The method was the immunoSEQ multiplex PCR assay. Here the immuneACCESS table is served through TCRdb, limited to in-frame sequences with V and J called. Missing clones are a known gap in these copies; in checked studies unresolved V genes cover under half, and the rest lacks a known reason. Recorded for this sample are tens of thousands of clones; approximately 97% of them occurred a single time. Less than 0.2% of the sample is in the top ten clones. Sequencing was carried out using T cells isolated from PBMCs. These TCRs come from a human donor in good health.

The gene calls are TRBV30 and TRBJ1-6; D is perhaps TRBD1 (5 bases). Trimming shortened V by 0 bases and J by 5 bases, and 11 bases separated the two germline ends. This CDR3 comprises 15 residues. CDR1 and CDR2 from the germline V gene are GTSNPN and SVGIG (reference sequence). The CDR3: CAWSVLGGDNSPLHF. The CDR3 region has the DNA TGTGCCTGGAGTGTATTGGGGGGAGATAATTCACCCCTCCACTTT.

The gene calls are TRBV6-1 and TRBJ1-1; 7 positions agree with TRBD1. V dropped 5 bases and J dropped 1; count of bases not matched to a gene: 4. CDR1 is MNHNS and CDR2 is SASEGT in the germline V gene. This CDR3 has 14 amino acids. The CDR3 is CASSNRGQNTEAFF. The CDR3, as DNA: TGTGCCAGCAGTAACAGGGGACAGAACACTGAAGCTTTCTTT.

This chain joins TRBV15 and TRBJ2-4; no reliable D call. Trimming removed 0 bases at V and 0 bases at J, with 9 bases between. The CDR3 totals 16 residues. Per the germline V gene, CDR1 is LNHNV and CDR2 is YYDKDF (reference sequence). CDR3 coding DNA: TGTGCCACCAGCAGAGAAGAGATTCTAGCCAAAAACATTCAGTACTTC. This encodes CATSREEILAKNIQYF.

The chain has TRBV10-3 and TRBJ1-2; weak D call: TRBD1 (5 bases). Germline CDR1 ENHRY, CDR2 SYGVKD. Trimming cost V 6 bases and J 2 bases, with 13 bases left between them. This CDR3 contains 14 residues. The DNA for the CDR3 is TGTGCCATCAGGGGAACAGGCTCAAACTATGGCTACACCTTC. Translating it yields CAIRGTGSNYGYTF.

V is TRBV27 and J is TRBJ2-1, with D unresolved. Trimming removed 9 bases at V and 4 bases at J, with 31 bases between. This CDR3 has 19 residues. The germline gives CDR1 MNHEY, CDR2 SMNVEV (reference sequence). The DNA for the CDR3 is TGTGCCAGAGACAAAAGGTCAATGGGTCACCCTGCCCTTTACAATGAGCAGTTCTTC. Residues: CARDKRSMGHPALYNEQFF.

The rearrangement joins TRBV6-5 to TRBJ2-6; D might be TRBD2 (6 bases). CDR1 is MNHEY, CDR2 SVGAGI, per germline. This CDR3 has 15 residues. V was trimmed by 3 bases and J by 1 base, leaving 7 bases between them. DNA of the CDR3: TGTGCCAGCAGTTATAGCGGTTCTGGGGCCAACGTCCTGACTTTC. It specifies CASSYSGSGANVLTF.

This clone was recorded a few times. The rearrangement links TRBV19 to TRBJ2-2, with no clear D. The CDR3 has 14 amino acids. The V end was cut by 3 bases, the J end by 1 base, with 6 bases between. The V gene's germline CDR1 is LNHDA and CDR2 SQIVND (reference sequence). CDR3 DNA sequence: TGTGCCAGTAGTATTGGGCAGAACACCGGGGAGCTGTTTTTT. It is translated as CASSIGQNTGELFF.

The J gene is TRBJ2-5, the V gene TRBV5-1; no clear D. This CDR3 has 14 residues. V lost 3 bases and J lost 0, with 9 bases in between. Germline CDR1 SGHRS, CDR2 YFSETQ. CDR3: CASSSRQYQETQYF. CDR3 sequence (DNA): TGCGCCAGCAGCTCCAGGCAGTACCAAGAGACCCAGTACTTC.

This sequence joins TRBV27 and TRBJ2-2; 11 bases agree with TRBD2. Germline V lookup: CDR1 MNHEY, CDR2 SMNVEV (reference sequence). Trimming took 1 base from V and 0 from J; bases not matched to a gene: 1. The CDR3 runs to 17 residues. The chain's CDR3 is CASSLLLAGANTGELFF. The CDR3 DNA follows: TGTGCCAGCAGTTTATTACTAGCGGGGGCGAACACCGGGGAGCTGTTTTTT.

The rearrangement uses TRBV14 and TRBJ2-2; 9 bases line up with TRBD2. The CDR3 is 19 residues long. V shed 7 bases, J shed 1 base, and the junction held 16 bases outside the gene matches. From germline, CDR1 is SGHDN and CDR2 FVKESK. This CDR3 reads CASTSKKYGGRGNTGELFF. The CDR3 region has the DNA TGTGCCAGCACCTCAAAAAAGTATGGCGGGAGGGGGAACACCGGGGAGCTGTTTTTT.

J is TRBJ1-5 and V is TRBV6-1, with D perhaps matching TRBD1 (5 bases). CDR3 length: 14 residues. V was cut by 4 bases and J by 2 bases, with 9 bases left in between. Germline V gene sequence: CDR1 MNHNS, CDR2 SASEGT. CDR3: CASSGGRGNQPQHF. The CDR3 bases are TGTGCCAGCAGTGGGGGGAGGGGCAATCAGCCCCAGCATTTT.

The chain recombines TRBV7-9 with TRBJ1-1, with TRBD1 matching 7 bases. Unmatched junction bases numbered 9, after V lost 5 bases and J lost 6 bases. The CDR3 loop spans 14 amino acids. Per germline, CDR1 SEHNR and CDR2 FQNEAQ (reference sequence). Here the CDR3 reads CASSDTTGTAEAFF. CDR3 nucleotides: TGTGCCAGCAGCGACACCACCGGGACAGCTGAAGCTTTCTTT.

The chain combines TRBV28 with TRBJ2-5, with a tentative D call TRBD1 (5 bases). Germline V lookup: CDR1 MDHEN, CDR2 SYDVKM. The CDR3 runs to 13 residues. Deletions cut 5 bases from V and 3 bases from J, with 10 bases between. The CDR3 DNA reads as TGTGCCAGCAGTCAGACAGTTAAAGAGACCCAGTACTTC. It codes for CASSQTVKETQYF. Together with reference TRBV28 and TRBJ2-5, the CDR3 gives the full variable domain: DVKVTQSSRYLVKRTGEKVFLECVQDMDHENMFWYRQDPGLGLRLIYFSYDVKMKEKGDIPEGYSVSREKKERFSLILESASTNQTSMYLCASSQTVKETQYFGPGTRLLVL.

DNA of the CDR3: TGTGCCAGTAGTATATCCAGGGGATGGCCCCAGCATTTT. It specifies CASSISRGWPQHF. The rearrangement joins TRBV19 to TRBJ1-5; a weak D match, TRBD1 (6 bases). Trimming cost V 2 bases and J 9 bases, with 11 bases left between them. The CDR3 runs to 13 residues. Per the germline V gene, CDR1 is LNHDA and CDR2 is SQIVND (reference sequence).

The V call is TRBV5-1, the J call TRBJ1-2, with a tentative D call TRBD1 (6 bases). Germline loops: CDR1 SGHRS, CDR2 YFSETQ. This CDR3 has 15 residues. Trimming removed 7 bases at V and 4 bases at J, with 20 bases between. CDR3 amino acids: CASAWGGSLSYGYTF. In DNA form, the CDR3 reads TGCGCCAGCGCCTGGGGGGGCTCCCTTTCCTATGGCTACACCTTC.

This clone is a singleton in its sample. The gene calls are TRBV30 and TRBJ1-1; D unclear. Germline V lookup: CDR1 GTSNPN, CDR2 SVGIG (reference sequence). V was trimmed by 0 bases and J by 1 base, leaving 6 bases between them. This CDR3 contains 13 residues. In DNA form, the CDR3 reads TGTGCCTGGAGTGTAAGCCGGAACACTGAAGCTTTCTTT. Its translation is CAWSVSRNTEAFF.

The CDR3 bases are TGCGCCAGCAGCCTAGGGGGCGCGAAGGTCACTGAAGCTTTCTTT. Amino acid sequence: CASSLGGAKVTEAFF. The V and J genes are TRBV4-1 and TRBJ1-1; 7 nucleotides match TRBD1. Germline V gene lookup returns CDR1 MGHRA and CDR2 YSYEKL. V shed 4 bases and J 4 bases; nucleotides not matched to a gene: 9. This CDR3 contains 15 residues.

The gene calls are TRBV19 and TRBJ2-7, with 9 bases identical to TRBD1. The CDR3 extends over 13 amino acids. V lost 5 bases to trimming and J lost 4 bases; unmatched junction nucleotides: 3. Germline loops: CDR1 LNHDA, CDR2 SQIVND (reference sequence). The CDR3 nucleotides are TGTGCCAGTAGTGGGACAGGGAGATACGAGCAGTACTTC. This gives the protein CASSGTGRYEQYF.

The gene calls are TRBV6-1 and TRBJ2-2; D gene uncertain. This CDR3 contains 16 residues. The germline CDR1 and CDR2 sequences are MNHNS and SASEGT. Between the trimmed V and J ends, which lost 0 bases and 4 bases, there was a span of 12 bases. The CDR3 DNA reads TGTGCCAGCAGTGAAGCGTCAGTTACCCTCACCGGGGAGCTGTTTTTT. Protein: CASSEASVTLTGELFF.